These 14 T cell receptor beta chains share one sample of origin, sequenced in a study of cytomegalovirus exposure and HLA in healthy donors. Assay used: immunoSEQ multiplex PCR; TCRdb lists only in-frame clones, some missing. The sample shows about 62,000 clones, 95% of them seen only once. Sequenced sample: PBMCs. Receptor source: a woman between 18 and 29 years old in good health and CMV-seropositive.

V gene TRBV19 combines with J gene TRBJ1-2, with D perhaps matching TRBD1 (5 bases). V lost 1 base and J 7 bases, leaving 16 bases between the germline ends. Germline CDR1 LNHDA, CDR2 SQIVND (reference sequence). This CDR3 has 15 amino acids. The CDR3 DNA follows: TGTGCCAGTAGTATAGCTTGGCGGGGCCGGGGTGGCTACACCTTC. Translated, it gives CASSIAWRGRGGYTF.

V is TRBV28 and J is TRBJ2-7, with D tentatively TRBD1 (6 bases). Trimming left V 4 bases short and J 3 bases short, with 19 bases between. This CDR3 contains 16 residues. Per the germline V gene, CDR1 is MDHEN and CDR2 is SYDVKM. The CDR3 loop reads CASSSAAGTLNYEQYF. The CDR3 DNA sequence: TGTGCCAGCAGTTCTGCCGCAGGGACACTTAACTACGAGCAGTACTTC.

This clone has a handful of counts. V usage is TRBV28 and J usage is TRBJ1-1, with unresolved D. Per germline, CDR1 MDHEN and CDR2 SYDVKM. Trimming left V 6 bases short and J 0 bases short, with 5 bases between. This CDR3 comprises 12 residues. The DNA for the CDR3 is TGTGCCAGCAGCCAGGTGAACACTGAAGCTTTCTTT. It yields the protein CASSQVNTEAFF.

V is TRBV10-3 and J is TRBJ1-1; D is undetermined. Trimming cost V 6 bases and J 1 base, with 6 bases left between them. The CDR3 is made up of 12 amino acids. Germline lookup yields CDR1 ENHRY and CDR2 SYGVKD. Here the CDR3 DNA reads TGTGCCATCAGGGGAGCGAACACTGAAGCTTTCTTT. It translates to CAIRGANTEAFF.

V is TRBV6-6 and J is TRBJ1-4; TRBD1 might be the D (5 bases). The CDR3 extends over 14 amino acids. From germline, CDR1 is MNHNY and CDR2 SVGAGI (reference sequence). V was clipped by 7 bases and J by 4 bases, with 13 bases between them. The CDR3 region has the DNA TGTGCCAGCACCTCACAGGCCTTTAATGAAAAACTGTTTTTT. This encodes CASTSQAFNEKLFF.

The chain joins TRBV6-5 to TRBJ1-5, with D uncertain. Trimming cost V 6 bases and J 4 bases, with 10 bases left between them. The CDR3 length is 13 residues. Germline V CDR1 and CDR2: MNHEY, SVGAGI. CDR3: CASSQAPNQPQHF. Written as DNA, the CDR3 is TGTGCCAGCAGCCAGGCCCCTAATCAGCCCCAGCATTTT.

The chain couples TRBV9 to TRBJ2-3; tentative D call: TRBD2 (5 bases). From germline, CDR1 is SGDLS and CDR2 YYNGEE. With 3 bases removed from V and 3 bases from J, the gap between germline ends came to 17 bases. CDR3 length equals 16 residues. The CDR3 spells CASSGAYGVSTDTQYF. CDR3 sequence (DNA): TGTGCCAGCAGCGGAGCCTACGGGGTTTCAACAGATACGCAGTATTTT.

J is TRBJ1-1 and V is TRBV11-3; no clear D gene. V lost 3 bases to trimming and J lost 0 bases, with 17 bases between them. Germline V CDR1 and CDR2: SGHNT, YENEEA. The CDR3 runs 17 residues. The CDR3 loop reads CASSFLTLGGMNTEAFF. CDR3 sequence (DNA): TGTGCCAGCAGCTTTTTAACACTAGGCGGAATGAACACTGAAGCTTTCTTT.

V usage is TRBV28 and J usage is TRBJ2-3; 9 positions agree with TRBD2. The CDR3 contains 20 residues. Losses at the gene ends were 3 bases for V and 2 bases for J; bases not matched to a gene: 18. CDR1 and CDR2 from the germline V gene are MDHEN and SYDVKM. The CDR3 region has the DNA TGTGCCAGCAGTTTGTTGGTGGTCCGGGCTAGCGGGGAGAACACAGATACGCAGTATTTT. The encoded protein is CASSLLVVRASGENTDTQYF.

CDR3 sequence (DNA): TGTGCCAGCAGCTGGGGACAGATCTCTGGAAACACCATATATTTT. Translated, it gives CASSWGQISGNTIYF. The chain combines TRBV7-9 with TRBJ1-3, with 7 bases lining up with TRBD1. Germline assignment: CDR1 SEHNR and CDR2 FQNEAQ (reference sequence). Unmatched junction bases numbered 3, after V lost 4 bases and J lost 0 bases. The CDR3 is 15 residues long.

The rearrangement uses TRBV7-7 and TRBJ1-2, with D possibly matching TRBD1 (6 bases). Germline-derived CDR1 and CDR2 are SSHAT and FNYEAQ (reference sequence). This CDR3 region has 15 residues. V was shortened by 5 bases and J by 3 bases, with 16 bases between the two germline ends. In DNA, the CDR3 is TGTGCCAGCAGCCCAAAAACGACAGGCCACTATGGCTACACCTTC. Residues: CASSPKTTGHYGYTF.

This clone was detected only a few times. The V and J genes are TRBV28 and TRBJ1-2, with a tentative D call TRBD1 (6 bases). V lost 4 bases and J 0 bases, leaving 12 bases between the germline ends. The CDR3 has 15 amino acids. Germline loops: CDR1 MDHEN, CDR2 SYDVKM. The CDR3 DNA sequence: TGTGCCAGCAGTTCCGGACAGCTAGCTAACTATGGCTACACCTTC. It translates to CASSSGQLANYGYTF.

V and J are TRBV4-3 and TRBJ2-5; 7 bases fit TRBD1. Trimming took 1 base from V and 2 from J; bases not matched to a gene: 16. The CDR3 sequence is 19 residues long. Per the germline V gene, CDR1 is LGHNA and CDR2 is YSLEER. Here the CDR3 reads CASSQVLGVDGTDQETQYF. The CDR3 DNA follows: TGCGCCAGCAGCCAAGTGCTCGGGGTGGATGGGACAGATCAAGAGACCCAGTACTTC.

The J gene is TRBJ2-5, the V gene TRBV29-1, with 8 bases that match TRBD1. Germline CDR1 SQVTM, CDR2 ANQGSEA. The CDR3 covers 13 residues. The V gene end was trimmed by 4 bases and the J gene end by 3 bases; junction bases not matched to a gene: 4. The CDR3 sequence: CSVGDRGKETQYF. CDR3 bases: TGCAGCGTTGGAGACAGGGGAAAAGAGACCCAGTACTTC.